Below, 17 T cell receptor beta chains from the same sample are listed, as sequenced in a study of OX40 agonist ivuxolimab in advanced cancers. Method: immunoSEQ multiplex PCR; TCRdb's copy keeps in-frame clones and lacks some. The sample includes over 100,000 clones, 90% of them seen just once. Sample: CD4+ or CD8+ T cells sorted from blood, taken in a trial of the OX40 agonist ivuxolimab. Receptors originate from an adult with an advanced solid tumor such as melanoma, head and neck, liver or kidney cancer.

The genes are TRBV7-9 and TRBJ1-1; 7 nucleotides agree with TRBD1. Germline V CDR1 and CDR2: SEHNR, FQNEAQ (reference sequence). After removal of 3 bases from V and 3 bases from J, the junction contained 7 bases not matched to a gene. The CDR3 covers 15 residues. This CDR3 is CASSLGTRGDTEAFF. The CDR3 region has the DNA TGTGCCAGCAGCTTGGGTACCAGGGGGGACACTGAAGCTTTCTTT.

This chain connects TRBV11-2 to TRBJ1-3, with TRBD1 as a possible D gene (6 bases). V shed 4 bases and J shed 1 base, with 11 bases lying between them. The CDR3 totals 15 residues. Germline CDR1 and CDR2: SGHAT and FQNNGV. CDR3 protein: CASSSRDISGNTIYF. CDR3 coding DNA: TGTGCCAGCAGCTCCAGGGACATTTCTGGAAACACCATATATTTT.

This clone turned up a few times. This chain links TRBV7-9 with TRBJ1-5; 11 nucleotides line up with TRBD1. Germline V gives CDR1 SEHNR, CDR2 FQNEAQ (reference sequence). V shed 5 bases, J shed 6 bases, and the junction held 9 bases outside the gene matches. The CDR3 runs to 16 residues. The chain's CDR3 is CASSGPGTGGSQPQHF. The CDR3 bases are TGTGCCAGCAGCGGCCCCGGGACAGGGGGAAGTCAGCCCCAGCATTTT.

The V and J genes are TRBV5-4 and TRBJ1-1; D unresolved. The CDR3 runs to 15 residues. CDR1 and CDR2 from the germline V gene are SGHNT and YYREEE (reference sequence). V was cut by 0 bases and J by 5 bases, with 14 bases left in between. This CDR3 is CASSLEYEDNTEAFF. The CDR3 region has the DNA TGTGCCAGCAGCTTGGAATACGAAGATAATACTGAAGCTTTCTTT. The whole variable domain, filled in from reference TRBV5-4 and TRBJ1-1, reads ETGVTQSPTHLIKTRGQQVTLRCSSQSGHNTVSWYQQALGQGPQFIFQYYREEENGRGNFPPRFSGLQFPNYSSELNVNALELDDSALYLCASSLEYEDNTEAFFGQGTRLTVV.

CDR3: CASSQGGGIPYEQYF. The CDR3 DNA reads TGTGCCAGCTCACAGGGCGGGGGGATCCCCTACGAGCAGTACTTC. V usage is TRBV18 and J usage is TRBJ2-7; 8 nucleotides align to TRBD2. The J segment lost 2 bases and the V segment lost 4 bases, leaving 7 bases of the junction unmatched. Germline CDR1 is KGHSH and CDR2 is LQKENI. The CDR3 runs to 15 residues.

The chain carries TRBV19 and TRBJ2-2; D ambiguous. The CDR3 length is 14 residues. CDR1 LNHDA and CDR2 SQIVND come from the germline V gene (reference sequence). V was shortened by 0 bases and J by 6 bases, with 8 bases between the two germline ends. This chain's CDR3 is CASSIDFRSGELFF. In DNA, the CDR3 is TGTGCCAGTAGTATAGATTTCAGGTCCGGGGAGCTGTTTTTT.

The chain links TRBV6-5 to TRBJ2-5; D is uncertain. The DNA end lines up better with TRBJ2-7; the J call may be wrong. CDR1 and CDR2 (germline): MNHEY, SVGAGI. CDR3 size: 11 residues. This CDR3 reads CASSSLYEQYF. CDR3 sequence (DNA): TGTGCCAGCAGTTCCTTGTACGAGCAGTACTTC.

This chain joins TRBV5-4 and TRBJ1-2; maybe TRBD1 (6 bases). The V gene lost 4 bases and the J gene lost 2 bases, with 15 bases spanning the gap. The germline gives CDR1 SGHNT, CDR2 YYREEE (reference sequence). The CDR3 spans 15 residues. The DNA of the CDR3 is TGTGCCAGCAGCCGAGACGCGCAGGGGAACTATGGCTACACCTTC. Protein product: CASSRDAQGNYGYTF.

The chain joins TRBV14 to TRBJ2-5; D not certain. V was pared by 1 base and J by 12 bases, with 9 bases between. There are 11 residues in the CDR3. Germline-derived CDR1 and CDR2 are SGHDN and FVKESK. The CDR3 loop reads CASSQVRMEYF. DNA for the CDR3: TGTGCCAGCAGCCAAGTCAGGATGGAGTACTTC.

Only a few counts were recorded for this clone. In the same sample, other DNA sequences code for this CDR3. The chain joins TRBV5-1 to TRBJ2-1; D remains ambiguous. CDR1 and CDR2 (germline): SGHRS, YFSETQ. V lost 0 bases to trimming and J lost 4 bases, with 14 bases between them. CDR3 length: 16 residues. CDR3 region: CASSLESSGEYNEQFF. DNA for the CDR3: TGCGCCAGCAGCTTGGAGAGTTCAGGTGAATACAATGAGCAGTTCTTC.

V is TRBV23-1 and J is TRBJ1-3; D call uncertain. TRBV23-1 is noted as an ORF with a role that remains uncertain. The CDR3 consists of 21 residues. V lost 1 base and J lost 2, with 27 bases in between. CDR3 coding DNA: TGCGCCAGCAGTCAATTTCGTAAAAGTAGGCCCCCCGACGCGACTGGAAACACCATATATTTT. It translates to CASSQFRKSRPPDATGNTIYF.

The CDR3 sequence: CASSLSQGPEAFF. The CDR3 DNA follows: TGTGCCAGCAGTTTATCCCAGGGTCCTGAAGCTTTCTTT. The chain recombines TRBV27 with TRBJ1-1, with D perhaps matching TRBD1 (5 bases). This CDR3 contains 13 residues. Germline loops: CDR1 MNHEY, CDR2 SMNVEV (reference sequence). Trimming left V 0 bases short and J 6 bases short, with 8 bases between.

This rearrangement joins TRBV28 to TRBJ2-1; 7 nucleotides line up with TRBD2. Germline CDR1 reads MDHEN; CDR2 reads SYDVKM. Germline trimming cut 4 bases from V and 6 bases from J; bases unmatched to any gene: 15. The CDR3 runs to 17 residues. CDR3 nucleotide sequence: TGTGCCAGCAGTTCTGGCGCACTAGCGAAGAATACCAATGAGCAGTTCTTC. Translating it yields CASSSGALAKNTNEQFF.

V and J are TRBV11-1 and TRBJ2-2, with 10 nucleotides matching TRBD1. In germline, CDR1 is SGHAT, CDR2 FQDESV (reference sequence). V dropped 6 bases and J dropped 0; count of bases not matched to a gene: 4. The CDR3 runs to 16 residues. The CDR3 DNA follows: TGTGCCAGCAGGACGGGACAGGGGACGAACACCGGGGAGCTGTTTTTT. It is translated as CASRTGQGTNTGELFF. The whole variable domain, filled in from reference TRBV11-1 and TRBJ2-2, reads EAEVAQSPRYKITEKSQAVAFWCDPISGHATLYWYRQILGQGPELLVQFQDESVVDDSQLPKDRFSAERLKGVDSTLKIQPAELGDSAMYLCASRTGQGTNTGELFFGEGSRLTVL.

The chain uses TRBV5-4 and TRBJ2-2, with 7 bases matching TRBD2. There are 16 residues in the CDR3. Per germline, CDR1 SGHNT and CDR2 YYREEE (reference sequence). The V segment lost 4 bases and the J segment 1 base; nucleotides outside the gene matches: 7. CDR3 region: CASSQAGLGNTGELFF. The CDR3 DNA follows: TGTGCCAGCAGCCAAGCCGGACTAGGGAACACCGGGGAGCTGTTTTTT.

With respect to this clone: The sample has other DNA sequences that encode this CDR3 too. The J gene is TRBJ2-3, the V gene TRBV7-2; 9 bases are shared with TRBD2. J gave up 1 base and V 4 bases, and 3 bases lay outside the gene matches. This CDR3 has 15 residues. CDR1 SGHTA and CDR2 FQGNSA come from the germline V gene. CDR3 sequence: CASSSVAGGTDTQYF. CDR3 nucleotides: TGTGCCAGCAGCTCTGTAGCGGGAGGCACAGATACGCAGTATTTT. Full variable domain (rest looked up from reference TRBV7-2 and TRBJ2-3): GAGVSQSPSNKVTEKGKDVELRCDPISGHTALYWYRQSLGQGLEFLIYFQGNSAPDKSGLPSDRFSAERTGGSVSTLTIQRTQQEDSAVYLCASSSVAGGTDTQYFGPGTRLTVL.

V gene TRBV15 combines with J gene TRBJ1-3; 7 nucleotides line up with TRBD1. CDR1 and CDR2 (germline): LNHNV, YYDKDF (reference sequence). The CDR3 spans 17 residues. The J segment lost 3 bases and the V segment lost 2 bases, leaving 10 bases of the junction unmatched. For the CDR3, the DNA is TGTGCCACCAGCAGAAACTTACAGGGGTCAATTGGAAACACCATATATTTT. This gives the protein CATSRNLQGSIGNTIYF.